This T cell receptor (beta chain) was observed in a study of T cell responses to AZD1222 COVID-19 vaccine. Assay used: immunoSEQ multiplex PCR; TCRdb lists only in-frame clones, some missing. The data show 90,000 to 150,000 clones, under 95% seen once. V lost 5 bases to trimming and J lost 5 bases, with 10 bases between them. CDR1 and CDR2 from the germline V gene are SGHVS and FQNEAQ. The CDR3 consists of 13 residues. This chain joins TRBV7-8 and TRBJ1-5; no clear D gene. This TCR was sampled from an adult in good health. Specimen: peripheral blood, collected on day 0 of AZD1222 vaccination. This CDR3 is CASSPGPYQPQHF. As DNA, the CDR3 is TGTGCCAGCAGCCCCGGGCCCTATCAGCCCCAGCATTTT.